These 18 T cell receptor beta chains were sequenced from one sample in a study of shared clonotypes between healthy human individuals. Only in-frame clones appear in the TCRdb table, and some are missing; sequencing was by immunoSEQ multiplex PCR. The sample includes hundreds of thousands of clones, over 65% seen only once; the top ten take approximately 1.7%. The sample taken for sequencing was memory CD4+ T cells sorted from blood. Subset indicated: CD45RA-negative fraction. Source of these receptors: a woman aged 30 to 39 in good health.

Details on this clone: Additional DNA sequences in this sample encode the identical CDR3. CDR3 protein: CASSSKGPYEQYF. CDR3 nucleotides: TGTGCCAGCAGCTCGAAAGGGCCTTACGAGCAGTACTTC. This chain joins TRBV7-9 and TRBJ2-7; no reliable D call. From germline, CDR1 is SEHNR and CDR2 FQNEAQ (reference sequence). CDR3 size: 13 residues. Trimming stripped 4 bases from V and 4 bases from J, with 11 bases between.

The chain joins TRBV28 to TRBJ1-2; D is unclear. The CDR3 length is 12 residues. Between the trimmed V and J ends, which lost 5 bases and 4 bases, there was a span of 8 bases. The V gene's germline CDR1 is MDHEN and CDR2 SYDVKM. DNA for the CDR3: TGTGCCAGCAGTCGGGGTTCCTATGGCTACACCTTC. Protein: CASSRGSYGYTF.

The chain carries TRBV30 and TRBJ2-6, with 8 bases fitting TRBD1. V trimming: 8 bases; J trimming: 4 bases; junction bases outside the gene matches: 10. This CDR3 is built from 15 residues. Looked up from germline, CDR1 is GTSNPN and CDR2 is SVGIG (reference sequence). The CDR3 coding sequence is TGTGCCAGCAGGGGGCTGGGTTCCGGGGCCAACGTCCTGACTTTC. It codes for CASRGLGSGANVLTF.

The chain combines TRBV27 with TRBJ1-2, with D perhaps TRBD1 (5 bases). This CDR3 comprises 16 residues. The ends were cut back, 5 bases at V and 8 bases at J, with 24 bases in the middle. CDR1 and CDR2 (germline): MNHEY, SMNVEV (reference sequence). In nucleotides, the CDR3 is TGTGCCAGCAGTCCATGGGGTAGGGGACGACGAAAAGGCTACACCTTC. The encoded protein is CASSPWGRGRRKGYTF.

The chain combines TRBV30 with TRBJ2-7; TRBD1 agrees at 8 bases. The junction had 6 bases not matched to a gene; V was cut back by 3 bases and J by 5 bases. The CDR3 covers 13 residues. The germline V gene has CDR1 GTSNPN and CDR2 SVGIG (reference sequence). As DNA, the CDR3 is TGTGCCTGGAGACCCGGGACAGGCCACGAGCAGTACTTC. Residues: CAWRPGTGHEQYF.

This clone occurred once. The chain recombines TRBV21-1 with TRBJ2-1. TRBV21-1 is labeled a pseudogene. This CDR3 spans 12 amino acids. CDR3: CASKGMWGEQFF. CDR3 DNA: TGTGCCAGCAAAGGAATGTGGGGTGAGCAGTTCTTC.

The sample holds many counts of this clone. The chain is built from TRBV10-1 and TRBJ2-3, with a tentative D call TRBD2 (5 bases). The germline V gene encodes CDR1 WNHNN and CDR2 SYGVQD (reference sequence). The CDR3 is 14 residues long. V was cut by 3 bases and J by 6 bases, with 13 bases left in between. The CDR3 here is CASSDGRGGDTQYF. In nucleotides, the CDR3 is TGCGCCAGCAGTGATGGACGGGGTGGGGATACGCAGTATTTT.

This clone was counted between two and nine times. The CDR3 nucleotides read TGTGCCACCAGCAGAGATAAAGGCGTCTCTTCCACGATCTATGGCTACACCTTC. Its translation: CATSRDKGVSSTIYGYTF. J is TRBJ1-2 and V is TRBV15; D ambiguous. The CDR3 spans 18 residues. Trimming pared 0 bases from V and 4 bases from J, leaving 21 bases between. Germline loops: CDR1 LNHNV, CDR2 YYDKDF (reference sequence).

The CDR3 nucleotides read TGTGCCAGCAAGGGGGAAGAAGTTGCCTATGGCTACACCTTC. Protein product: CASKGEEVAYGYTF. The rearrangement uses TRBV9 and TRBJ1-2; D might be TRBD1 (6 bases). The V gene lost 6 bases and the J gene lost 4 bases, with 16 bases spanning the gap. Germline assignment: CDR1 SGDLS and CDR2 YYNGEE. The length of the CDR3 is 14 residues.

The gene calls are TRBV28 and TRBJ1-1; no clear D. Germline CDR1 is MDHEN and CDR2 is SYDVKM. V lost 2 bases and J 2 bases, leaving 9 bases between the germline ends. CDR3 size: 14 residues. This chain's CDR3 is CASSLVSVNTEAFF. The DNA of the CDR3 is TGTGCCAGCAGTTTAGTCTCCGTAAACACTGAAGCTTTCTTT.

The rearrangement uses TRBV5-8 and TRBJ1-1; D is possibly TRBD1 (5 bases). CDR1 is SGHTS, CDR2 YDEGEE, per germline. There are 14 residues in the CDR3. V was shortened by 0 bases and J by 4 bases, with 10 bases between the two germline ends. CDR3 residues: CASSLVGQGTEAFF. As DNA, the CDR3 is TGTGCCAGCAGCTTGGTGGGGCAGGGCACTGAAGCTTTCTTT.

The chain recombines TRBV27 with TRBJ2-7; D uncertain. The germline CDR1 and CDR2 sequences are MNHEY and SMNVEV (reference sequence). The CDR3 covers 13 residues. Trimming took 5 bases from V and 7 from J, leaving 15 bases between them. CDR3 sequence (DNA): TGTGCCAGCAGTCGACCCGATCTAGGGGAGCAGTACTTC. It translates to CASSRPDLGEQYF.

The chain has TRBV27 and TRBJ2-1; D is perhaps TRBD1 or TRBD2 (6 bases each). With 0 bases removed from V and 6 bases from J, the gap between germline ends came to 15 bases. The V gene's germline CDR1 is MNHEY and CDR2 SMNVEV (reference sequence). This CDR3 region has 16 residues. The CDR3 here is CASSLSGTLGANEQFF. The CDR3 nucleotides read TGTGCCAGCAGTTTATCGGGGACTTTGGGGGCCAATGAGCAGTTCTTC.

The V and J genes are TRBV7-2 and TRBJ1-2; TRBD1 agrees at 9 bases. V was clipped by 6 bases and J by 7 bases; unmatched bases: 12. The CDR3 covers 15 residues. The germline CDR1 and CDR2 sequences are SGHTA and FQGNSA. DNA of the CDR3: TGTGCCAGCAGTCATCCGGGACAGGGCATAGGTGGCTACACCTTC. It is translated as CASSHPGQGIGGYTF.

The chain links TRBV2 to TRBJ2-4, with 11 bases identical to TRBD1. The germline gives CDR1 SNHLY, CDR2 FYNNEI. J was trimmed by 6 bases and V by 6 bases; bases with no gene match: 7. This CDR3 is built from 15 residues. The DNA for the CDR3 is TGTGCCAGCAGACCGGACAGGGGGCTCGGAAACATTCAGTACTTC. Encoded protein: CASRPDRGLGNIQYF.

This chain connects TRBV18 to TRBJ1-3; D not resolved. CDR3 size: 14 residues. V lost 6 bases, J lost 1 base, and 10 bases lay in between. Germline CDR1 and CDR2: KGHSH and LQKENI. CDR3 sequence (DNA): TGTGCCAGCTCCCCAAACAGATCTGGAAACACCATATATTTT. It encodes CASSPNRSGNTIYF.

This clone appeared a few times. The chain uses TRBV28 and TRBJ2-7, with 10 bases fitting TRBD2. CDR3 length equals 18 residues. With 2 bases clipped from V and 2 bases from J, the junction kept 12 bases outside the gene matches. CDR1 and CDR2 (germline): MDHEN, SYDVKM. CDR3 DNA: TGTGCCAGCAGTTTACCCGGACTAGCGGCGACCCTTCCCTACGAGCAGTACTTC. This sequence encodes CASSLPGLAATLPYEQYF.

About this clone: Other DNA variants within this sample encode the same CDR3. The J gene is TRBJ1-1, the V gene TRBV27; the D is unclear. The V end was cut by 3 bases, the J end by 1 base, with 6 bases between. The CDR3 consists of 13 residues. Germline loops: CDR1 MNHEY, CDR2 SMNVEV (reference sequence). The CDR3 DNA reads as TGTGCCAGCAGTTTGCTCGGGAACACTGAAGCTTTCTTT. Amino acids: CASSLLGNTEAFF.